This T cell receptor (beta chain) was identified in a study of blood T cell repertoires in COVID-19 (dated by TCRdb to about 2020). About the full investigation: Samples covering the acute and convalescent phases of COVID-19 were provided by collaborators in the United States, Italy and Spain. The prospective study material was composed of cDNA or gDNA derived from T cells, B-cell-depleted T cells, or PBMCs. Where available, HLA class I and class II types were taken from metadata supplied by the sample provider and were not determined by assay-based typing. The samples were drawn from two sources: the first 160 participants of the ongoing ImmuneRACE study, and over 950 subjects contributed by 6 global collaborators. The sample metadata nearly always contained a de-identified subject ID, COVID-19 status, age in years and sex. A freely available public database, intended as a resource for researchers studying the immune response to SARS-CoV-2, is where the repertoires were released. Subjects who had been exposed to COVID-19, were actively infected with it, or had recovered from it provided the deeply sampled blood TCRbeta repertoires that made up the dataset.

The immunoSEQ Assay, a bias-controlled multiplex PCR, was used to amplify TCRbeta CDR3 regions from genomic DNA. In the paper's pipeline: The number of nucleated cells in each sample was estimated by amplification of reference gene primers within the assay. To quantify the absolute abundance of each unique TCRbeta CDR3 rearrangement, sequence reads were collapsed and filtered. For each sample, productive Simpson clonality was calculated as the square root of Simpson's diversity index over productive rearrangements. The immuneACCESS repertoire file appears here via TCRdb, limited to in-frame rearrangements. These files lack a portion of the clones; in checked studies, under half of the deficit traces to unresolved V genes, and the cause of the others is not known. V and J calls and clone size are as listed in that table; D and trimming were resolved from the DNA. For this sample the table gives approximately 170,000 clones, of which about 87% were detected only once. The ten most abundant clones make up 2.5% to 3% of the sample.

The study at large found these results: Clinical and demographic metadata were provided uncurated, with the amount varying by source and participant.

In Seattle, one collaborating source enrolled patients while the infection was active and tracked those patients longitudinally over the course of disease. Each collaborating institution followed its own protocols to collect whole blood in K2EDTA tubes. For TCRbeta analysis, collaborators shipped samples as frozen whole blood, isolated PBMCs, or DNA extracted from either of those sample types. Per the germline V gene, LGHNA is the CDR1 and YNFKEQ is the CDR2. V was cut back by 4 bases and J by 10 bases, leaving a gap of 11 bases between them. Including the terminal cysteine and phenylalanine, the CDR3 comprises 13 residues. Only the CDR3 DNA is retained, 39 bases long and in frame from the first base. As for this clone: The antigen it recognizes is unknown. Base qualities are not at hand, and no much larger clone is one base apart.

The origin of this receptor is an elderly woman with COVID-19, enrolled during active disease. The chain links TRBV4-2 with TRBJ1-6, with the D gene uncertain. What was sequenced was peripheral blood. The CDR3 in this case is CASSLSADSPLHF. The DNA is as follows: TGTGCCAGCAGCCTTTCAGCGGACTCACCCCTCCACTTT.